The T cell receptor (beta chain) under discussion was sequenced for a study of regulatory T cells in long-lasting Graves disease. Described time point: newly diagnosed GD, antithyroid drugs for less than 3 months. Making the TCR library involved RNA that had been extracted from PBMCs. By American Thyroid Association guidelines, Graves' disease was diagnosed in the cohort. TCR beta libraries were built with iRepertoire HTBI primers and Arm-PCR of CDR3 regions. TCRdb reprocessed the multiplex PCR reads with MiXCR, giving one entry per CDR3 protein. This table has around 480,000 distinct CDR3 sequences, approximately 16% appearing once. This clonotype was picked up a small number of times. These data are also associated with another study on T cells in Graves' hyperthyroidism and ophthalmopathy.

The TCR originated in a middle-aged woman with Graves disease. The sequencing used peripheral blood mononuclear cells (PBMCs), collected at new diagnosis, from a patient treated with antithyroid drugs.

The CDR3 coding sequence is TGTGCCAGCAGCGTTGGGAACGTGGGGGAAAAACTGTTTTTT. This gives the protein CASSVGNVGEKLFF. The gene calls are TRBV9 and TRBJ1-4; D ambiguous. Trimming stripped 2 bases from V and 8 bases from J, with 13 bases between. This CDR3 is 14 amino acids long. Looked up from germline, CDR1 is SGDLS and CDR2 is YYNGEE.